The T cell receptor beta chain under discussion was sequenced for a study of blood T cell repertoires in COVID-19. Study-level information: Nucleic acid was either cDNA or gDNA, and it came from T cells, B-cell-depleted T cells, or PBMCs.

Participants' reported clinical history set cohort assignment. For recovered donors of Cohort 3, there were two negative PCRs, clearance, or symptom resolution. Original data processing: The authors estimated nucleated cell counts from reference gene primer amplification. Sequenced by immunoSEQ multiplex PCR; TCRdb stores in-frame clones only, minus some. The V and J calls and clone size were taken over from that table, and D and trimming were inferred from the DNA. The table records 110,000 to 150,000 clones, 70% to 85% of them present only once. Trimming left V 6 bases short and J 6 bases short, with 17 bases between. Looked up from germline, CDR1 is SQVTM and CDR2 is ANQGSEA. The CDR3 is made up of 13 amino acids.

Sample: PBMCs or T cells enriched from blood (not recorded which). V is TRBV29-1 and J is TRBJ1-2, with no clear D. This TCR came from a man aged 45-65 years who had recovered from COVID-19. The CDR3 protein is CSVRRTSEDGYTF. The CDR3 DNA follows: TGCAGCGTCCGTCGTACCTCGGAGGATGGCTACACCTTC.